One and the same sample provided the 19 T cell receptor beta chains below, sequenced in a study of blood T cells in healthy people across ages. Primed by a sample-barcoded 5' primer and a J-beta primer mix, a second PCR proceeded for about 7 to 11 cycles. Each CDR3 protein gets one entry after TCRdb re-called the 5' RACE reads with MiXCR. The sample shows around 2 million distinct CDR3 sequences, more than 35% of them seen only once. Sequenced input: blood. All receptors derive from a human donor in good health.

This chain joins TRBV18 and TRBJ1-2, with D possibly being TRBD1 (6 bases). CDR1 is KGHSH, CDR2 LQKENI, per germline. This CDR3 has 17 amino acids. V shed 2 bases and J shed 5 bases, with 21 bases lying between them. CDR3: CASSPTRIQGLDYGYTF. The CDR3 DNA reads TGTGCCAGCTCACCAACTAGGATACAGGGTCTGGATTATGGCTACACCTTC.

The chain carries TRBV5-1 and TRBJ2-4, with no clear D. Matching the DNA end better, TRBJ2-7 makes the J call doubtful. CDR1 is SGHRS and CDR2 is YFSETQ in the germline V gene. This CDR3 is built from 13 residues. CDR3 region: CASSGLTIYEQYF. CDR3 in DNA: TGCGCCAGCAGCGGGCTAACTATCTACGAGCAGTACTTC.

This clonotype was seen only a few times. The CDR3 region is CASSARTSGGKQYF. In nucleotides, the CDR3 is TGTGCCAGCAGCGCCCGGACTAGCGGGGGTAAGCAGTACTTC. The chain combines TRBV7-9 with TRBJ2-7, with TRBD2 matching over 13 bases. V shed 5 bases and J 8 bases; nucleotides not matched to a gene: 6. The CDR3 is 14 amino acids. The germline CDR1 and CDR2 sequences are SEHNR and FQNEAQ (reference sequence).

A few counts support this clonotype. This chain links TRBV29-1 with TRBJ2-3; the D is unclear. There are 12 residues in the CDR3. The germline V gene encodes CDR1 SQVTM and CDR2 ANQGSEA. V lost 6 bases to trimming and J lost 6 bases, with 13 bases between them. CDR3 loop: CSVDQPGDTQYF. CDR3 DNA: TGCAGCGTGGATCAGCCTGGGGATACGCAGTATTTT.

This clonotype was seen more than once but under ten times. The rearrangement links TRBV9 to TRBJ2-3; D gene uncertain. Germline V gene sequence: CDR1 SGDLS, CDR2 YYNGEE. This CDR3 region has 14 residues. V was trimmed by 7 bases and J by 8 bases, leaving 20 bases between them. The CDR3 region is CASSSDWVGSTQYF. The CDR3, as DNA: TGTGCCAGCTCCTCTGACTGGGTGGGAAGTACGCAGTATTTT. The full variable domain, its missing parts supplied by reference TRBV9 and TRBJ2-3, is DSGVTQTPKHLITATGQRVTLRCSPRSGDLSVYWYQQSLDQGLQFLIQYYNGEERAKGNILERFSAQQFPDLHSELNLSSLELGDSALYFCASSSDWVGSTQYFGPGTRLTVL.

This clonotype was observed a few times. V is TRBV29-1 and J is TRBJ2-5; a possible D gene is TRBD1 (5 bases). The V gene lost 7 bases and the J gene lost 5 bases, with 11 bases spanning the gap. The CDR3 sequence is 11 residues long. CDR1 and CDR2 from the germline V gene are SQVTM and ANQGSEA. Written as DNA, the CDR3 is TGCAGCGGCGTAAGGGGTGAGACCCAGTACTTC. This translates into CSGVRGETQYF.

CDR3 sequence reads: CSARDRFRTRPYEQYF. CDR3 nucleotide sequence: TGCAGTGCTAGAGATCGGTTCCGGACCAGACCTTACGAGCAGTACTTC. The rearrangement links TRBV20-1 to TRBJ2-7; unclear D gene. Germline loops: CDR1 DFQATT, CDR2 SNEGSKA (reference sequence). The CDR3 contains 16 residues. Trimming removed 0 bases from V and 4 bases from J, with 19 bases in between.

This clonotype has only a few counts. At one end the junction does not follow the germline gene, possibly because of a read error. The CDR3: CATSSPGLSSYEQYF. The CDR3 coding sequence is TGCGCCACCAGCAGCCCCGGGTTGAGCTCCTACGAACAGTACTTC. The V and J genes are TRBV5-1 and TRBJ2-7; D unclear. This CDR3 is built from 15 residues. Germline V gene lookup returns CDR1 SGHRS and CDR2 YFSETQ.

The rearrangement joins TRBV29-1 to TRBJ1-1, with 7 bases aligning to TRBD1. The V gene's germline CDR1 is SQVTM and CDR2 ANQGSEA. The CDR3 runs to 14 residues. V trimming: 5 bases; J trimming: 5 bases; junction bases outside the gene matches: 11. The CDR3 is CSVWAGGILTEAFF. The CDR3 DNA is TGCAGCGTTTGGGCAGGGGGGATATTAACTGAAGCTTTCTTT.

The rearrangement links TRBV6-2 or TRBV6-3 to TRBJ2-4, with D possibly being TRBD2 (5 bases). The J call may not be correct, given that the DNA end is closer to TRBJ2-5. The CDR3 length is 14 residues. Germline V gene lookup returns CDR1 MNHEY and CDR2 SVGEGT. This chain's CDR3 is CASSYSLEAGTQYF. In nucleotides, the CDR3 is TGTGCCAGCAGTTACTCGTTGGAGGCTGGGACCCAGTACTTC.

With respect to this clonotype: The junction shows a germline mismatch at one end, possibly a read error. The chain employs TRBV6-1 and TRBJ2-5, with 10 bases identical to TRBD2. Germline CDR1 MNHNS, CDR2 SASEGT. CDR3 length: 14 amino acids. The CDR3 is CANSEGLAEETQYF. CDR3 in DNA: TGTGCCAACAGTGAAGGACTAGCGGAAGAGACCCAGTACTTC.

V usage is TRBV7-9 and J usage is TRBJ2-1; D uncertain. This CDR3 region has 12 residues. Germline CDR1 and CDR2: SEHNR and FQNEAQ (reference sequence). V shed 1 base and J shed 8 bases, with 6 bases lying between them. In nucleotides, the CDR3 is TGTGCCAGCAGCTTAGGTAACGATGAGCAGTTCTTC. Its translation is CASSLGNDEQFF. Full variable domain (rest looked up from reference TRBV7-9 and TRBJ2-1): DTGVSQNPRHKITKRGQNVTFRCDPISEHNRLYWYRQTLGQGPEFLTYFQNEAQLEKSRLLSDRFSAERPKGSFSTLEIQRTEQGDSAMYLCASSLGNDEQFFGPGTRLTVL.

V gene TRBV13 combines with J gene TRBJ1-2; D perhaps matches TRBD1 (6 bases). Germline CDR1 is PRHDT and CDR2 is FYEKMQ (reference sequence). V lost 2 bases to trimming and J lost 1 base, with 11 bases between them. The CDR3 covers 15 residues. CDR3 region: CASSLRGHLNYGYTF. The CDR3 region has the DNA TGTGCCAGCAGCTTACGGGGGCACCTTAACTATGGCTACACCTTC.

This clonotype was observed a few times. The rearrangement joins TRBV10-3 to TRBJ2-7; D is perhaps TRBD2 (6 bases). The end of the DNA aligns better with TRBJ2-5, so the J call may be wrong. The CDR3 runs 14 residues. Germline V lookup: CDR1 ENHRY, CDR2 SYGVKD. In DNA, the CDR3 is TGTGCCATCAGTGACGGGACTCGGCAAGAGACCCAGTACTTC. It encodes CAISDGTRQETQYF.

CDR3 nucleotides: TGTGCCAGCAGTAATACCGGGACAGGGCTATTTGGCTACACCTTC. Translating gives CASSNTGTGLFGYTF. V usage is TRBV3-1 and J usage is TRBJ1-2, with TRBD1 matching 9 bases. The CDR3 has 15 amino acids. The ends lost 6 bases at V and 7 bases at J; junction bases unmatched: 12. Looked up from germline, CDR1 is LGHDT and CDR2 is YNNKEL (reference sequence).

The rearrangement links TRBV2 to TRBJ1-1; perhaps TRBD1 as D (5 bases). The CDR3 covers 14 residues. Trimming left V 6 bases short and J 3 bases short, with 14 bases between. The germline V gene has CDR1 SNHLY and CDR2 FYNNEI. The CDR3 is CASRRDGSYTEAFF. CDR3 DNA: TGTGCCAGCAGGAGGGACGGGAGCTACACTGAAGCTTTCTTT.

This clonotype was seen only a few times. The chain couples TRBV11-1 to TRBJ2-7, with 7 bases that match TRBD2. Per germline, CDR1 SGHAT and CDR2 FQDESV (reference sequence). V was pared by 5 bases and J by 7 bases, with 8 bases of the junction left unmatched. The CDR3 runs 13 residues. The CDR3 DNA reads TGTGCCAGCAGCCCTGAGGCCGGGAGGGAGCAGTACTTC. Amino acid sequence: CASSPEAGREQYF.

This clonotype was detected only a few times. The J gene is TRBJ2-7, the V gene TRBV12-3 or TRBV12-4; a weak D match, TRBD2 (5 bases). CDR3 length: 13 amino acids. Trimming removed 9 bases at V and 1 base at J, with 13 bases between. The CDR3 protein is CASAGHVSYEQYF. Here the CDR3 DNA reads TGTGCCAGTGCGGGTCATGTATCCTACGAGCAGTACTTC.

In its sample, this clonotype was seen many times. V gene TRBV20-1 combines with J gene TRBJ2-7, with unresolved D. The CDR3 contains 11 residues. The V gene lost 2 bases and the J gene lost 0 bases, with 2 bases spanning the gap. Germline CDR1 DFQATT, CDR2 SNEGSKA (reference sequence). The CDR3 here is CSARTSYEQYF. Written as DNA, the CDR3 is TGCAGTGCTAGAACCTCCTACGAGCAGTACTTC.